A few counts support the clone carrying this TCR beta chain. J was trimmed by 6 bases and V by 7 bases; bases with no gene match: 13. Per germline, CDR1 SGHRS and CDR2 YFSETQ. The CDR3 runs to 15 residues. The data originate from a study of early T cells in non-severe SARS-CoV-2 infection. Unique molecular identifier tags were affixed to discrete cDNA molecules. TCRdb recomputed calls from the 5' RACE reads with MiXCR, one row per CDR3 protein. The sample includes around 70,000 distinct CDR3 sequences, roughly 12% of them seen just once. The gene calls are TRBV5-1 and TRBJ2-3; TRBD2 matches at 8 bases. The sequence was obtained from an adult who was a healthcare worker with PCR-confirmed SARS-CoV-2 infection or an uninfected control (not recorded which). Material for sequencing was whole blood. CDR3 DNA sequence: TGCGCCAGCCGCAGCCCGGGGGGGGGCTTGGATACGCAGTATTTT. It yields the protein CASRSPGGGLDTQYF.